The rows below give T cell receptor beta chains drawn from one sample of a study of T cell responses to AZD1222 COVID-19 vaccine. Some clones are missing from TCRdb's copy, which holds only in-frame ones; the method was immunoSEQ multiplex PCR. The sample includes 150,000 to 190,000 clones, approximately 91% of them seen just once. The sample in question was peripheral blood, obtained after recovery from COVID-19. Receptors were obtained from an adult who had recovered from COVID-19. Both conserved end residues are part of each CDR3. D genes are given only for firm matches. The size of a clone is reported for some rows only, either as once, few or many, or as a class for expanded clones.

cdr3_aa	cdr3_nt	clone_size	j_call	v_call	d_call
CASSPPGLGRETQYF	TGTGCCAGCAGTCCTCCGGGACTAGGGAGAGAGACCCAGTACTTC	.	TRBJ2-5	TRBV6-5	TRBD2
CASKWSSPTSYEQYF	TGTGCCAGCAAGTGGTCAAGTCCTACCTCCTACGAGCAGTACTTC	.	TRBJ2-7	TRBV2	.
CASSDEGNYYNSPLHF	TGCGCCAGCAGTGATGAGGGGAATTATTATAATTCACCCCTCCACTTT	.	TRBJ1-6	TRBV10-2	.
CASSTSGRSGMGYTF	TGTGCCAGCAGTACCTCGGGGCGGAGTGGCATGGGCTACACCTTC	.	TRBJ1-2	TRBV6-2/TRBV6-3	.
CASSVAVSSYEQYF	TGTGCCAGCAGCGTAGCAGTGAGCTCCTACGAGCAGTACTTC	.	TRBJ2-7	TRBV9	.
CAISGTEGSNTEAFF	TGTGCCATCAGCGGGACGGAGGGAAGTAACACTGAAGCTTTCTTT	.	TRBJ1-1	TRBV10-3	.
CASSPPAPNTEAFF	TGTGCCAGCTCCCCCCCCGCTCCGAACACTGAAGCTTTCTTT	.	TRBJ1-1	TRBV18	.
CASSLGGRDTDTQYF	TGTGCCAGCAGCTTAGGTGGGCGGGACACAGATACGCAGTATTTT	.	TRBJ2-3	TRBV11-2	.
CASSFQGSGNTIYF	TGTGCCAGCAGCTTCCAGGGCTCTGGAAACACCATATATTTT	.	TRBJ1-3	TRBV7-9	.
CASRFQDPGGYTF	TGCGCCAGCAGATTTCAGGACCCGGGAGGCTACACCTTC	.	TRBJ1-2	TRBV5-1	.
CATSRSPDVLSGQPQHF	TGTGCCACCAGCAGATCACCGGACGTCCTAAGTGGTCAGCCCCAGCATTTT	.	TRBJ1-5	TRBV15	.
CASSFPGTGVPEAFF	TGTGCCAGCAGCTTCCCCGGGACAGGGGTCCCTGAAGCTTTCTTT	.	TRBJ1-1	TRBV5-4	TRBD1
CATSAGTASTDTQYF	TGTGCCACCAGTGCCGGGACGGCGAGCACAGATACGCAGTATTTT	.	TRBJ2-3	TRBV24-1	.
CASSLRNPIGNQPQHF	TGTGCCAGCAGCTTGAGGAATCCAATTGGCAATCAGCCCCAGCATTTT	.	TRBJ1-5	TRBV5-6	.
CASSLASRRQETQYF	TGTGCCAGCAGTTTAGCCTCTAGGCGCCAAGAGACCCAGTACTTC	.	TRBJ2-5	TRBV2	.
CASSLAANSPLHF	TGCGCCAGCAGCTTGGCGGCTAATTCACCCCTCCACTTT	.	TRBJ1-6	TRBV5-1	.
CASSLDNYGYTF	TGTGCCAGCAGCTTGGATAACTATGGCTACACCTTC	.	TRBJ1-2	TRBV5-4	.
CASSPGGTSYEQYF	TGTGCCAGCTCACCTGGGGGCACGTCCTACGAGCAGTACTTC	.	TRBJ2-7	TRBV18	.
CASSTTGGWIDGYTF	TGTGCCAGTAGTACAACAGGGGGCTGGATTGATGGCTACACCTTC	.	TRBJ1-2	TRBV19	TRBD1
CASSYVTGPMSYGYTF	TGTGCCAGCAGTTACGTTACAGGGCCTATGAGCTATGGCTACACCTTC	.	TRBJ1-2	TRBV6-5	.
CASSLIMKVSNEQFF	TGTGCCAGCAGCTTAATAATGAAGGTTTCGAATGAGCAGTTCTTC	.	TRBJ2-1	TRBV7-3	.
CASSIGGTGNTEAFF	TGTGCCAGTAGTATAGGGGGAACAGGGAACACTGAAGCTTTCTTT	.	TRBJ1-1	TRBV19	.
CASLLGPEENNEQFF	TGTGCCAGTCTTCTGGGCCCCGAGGAAAACAATGAGCAGTTCTTC	.	TRBJ2-1	TRBV7-3	.
CASSGTGNLAYYEQYF	TGTGCCAGCTCGGGGACAGGGAATCTTGCCTACTACGAGCAGTACTTC	.	TRBJ2-7	TRBV18	TRBD1
CASSLVGPDTQYF	TGTGCCAGCAGTTTGGTGGGCCCAGATACGCAGTATTTT	.	TRBJ2-3	TRBV2	.
CASSDAATSGTYNEQFF	TGTGCCAGCAGCGACGCGGCGACTAGCGGGACTTACAATGAGCAGTTCTTC	.	TRBJ2-1	TRBV2	TRBD2
CASADTYSIGNTIYF	TGTGCCAGCGCCGACACTTACTCCATTGGAAACACCATATATTTT	.	TRBJ1-3	TRBV19	.
CASSFGSGADTQYF	TGTGCCAGCAGTTTTGGGTCGGGGGCAGATACGCAGTATTTT	.	TRBJ2-3	TRBV7-3	.
CASSQTGGGGADTQYF	TGCGCCAGCAGCCAGACGGGCGGGGGGGGAGCAGATACGCAGTATTTT	.	TRBJ2-3	TRBV4-3	TRBD2
CASSLDQGFKQYF	TGCGCCAGCAGCTTGGATCAGGGATTTAAGCAGTACTTC	.	TRBJ2-7	TRBV5-1	.
CASSPGRAPLWYEQYF	TGTGCCAGCAGCCCGGGGAGAGCACCCCTATGGTACGAGCAGTACTTC	.	TRBJ2-7	TRBV7-9	.
CASSLDTHTYEQYF	TGTGCCAGCAGCTTAGATACCCATACCTACGAGCAGTACTTC	.	TRBJ2-7	TRBV7-9	.
CASSQFTGENTEAFF	TGTGCCAGCAGCCAATTTACAGGGGAGAACACTGAAGCTTTCTTT	.	TRBJ1-1	TRBV3-1/TRBV3-2	TRBD1
CASSFTGGGYGYTF	TGCGCCAGCAGCTTCACTGGGGGCGGCTATGGCTACACCTTC	.	TRBJ1-2	TRBV5-1	.
CASSFAGRGYNEQFF	TGTGCCAGCAGCTTTGCCGGGAGAGGCTACAATGAGCAGTTCTTC	.	TRBJ2-1	TRBV5-6	.
CASGLVLHNEQFF	TGTGCTAGTGGTTTGGTACTCCACAATGAGCAGTTCTTC	.	TRBJ2-1	TRBV12-5	.
CASSLFYWTGDTYEQYF	TGTGCCAGCAGCTTATTTTATTGGACAGGGGACACCTACGAGCAGTACTTC	.	TRBJ2-7	TRBV5-6	TRBD1
CASSEGTSDTDTQYF	TGTGCCAGCAGTGAAGGGACTAGCGACACAGATACGCAGTATTTT	once	TRBJ2-3	TRBV25-1	TRBD2
CASSLTGLGSPLHF	TGTGCCAGCAGCCTGACAGGGCTCGGTTCACCCCTCCACTTT	.	TRBJ1-6	TRBV28	TRBD1
CASNGLAGVGGELFF	TGTGCCAGTAATGGGCTAGCGGGAGTTGGCGGGGAGCTGTTTTTT	.	TRBJ2-2	TRBV19	TRBD2
CASSDAGATSVAFF	TGTGCCAGCAGTGATGCGGGGGCGACTTCTGTAGCTTTCTTT	.	TRBJ1-1	TRBV25-1	.
CASSDRDSRNEKLFF	TGTGCCAGCAGTGACCGGGACAGTCGCAATGAAAAACTGTTTTTT	.	TRBJ1-4	TRBV2	TRBD1
CASSSQGAQETQYF	TGCGCCAGCAGCTCACAGGGGGCCCAAGAGACCCAGTACTTC	once	TRBJ2-5	TRBV5-1	TRBD1
CASSQLAGGAGELFF	TGTGCCAGCAGCCAACTAGCGGGAGGGGCCGGGGAGCTGTTTTTT	.	TRBJ2-2	TRBV28	TRBD2
CASSRSGTVSYEQYF	TGTGCCAGCAGCCGATCGGGGACTGTCTCCTACGAGCAGTACTTC	.	TRBJ2-7	TRBV4-2	.
CASSLDYGWTSGVNTGELFF	TGTGCCAGCAGCTTAGATTATGGCTGGACTAGCGGGGTGAACACCGGGGAGCTGTTTTTT	few	TRBJ2-2	TRBV11-2	TRBD2
CASSLEGGSNQPQHF	TGCGCCAGCAGCTTAGAGGGTGGGAGCAATCAGCCCCAGCATTTT	.	TRBJ1-5	TRBV5-1	.
CASSVQQGAADEKLFF	TGTGCCAGCAGCGTCCAACAGGGGGCGGCTGATGAAAAACTGTTTTTT	.	TRBJ1-4	TRBV27	TRBD1
CASSTERGGELFF	TGTGCCAGCAGTACCGAGAGAGGCGGGGAGCTGTTTTTT	.	TRBJ2-2	TRBV27	.
CASSLGAGGLQETQYF	TGTGCCAGCAGTTTAGGAGCGGGGGGCCTCCAAGAGACCCAGTACTTC	.	TRBJ2-5	TRBV28	TRBD2
CASSPNFFYEQYF	TGTGCCAGTAGCCCCAACTTTTTCTACGAGCAGTACTTC	.	TRBJ2-7	TRBV19	.